Listed here are 13 T cell receptor beta chains from one sample, sequenced in a study of radiotherapy plus CTLA-4 blockade in lung cancer. The protocol was immunoSEQ multiplex PCR, while the TCRdb copy is restricted to in-frame clones and leaves out a portion. This sample has around 45,000 clones; less than 75% occur once, and the top ten carry around 23%. Sequenced material: peripheral blood, taken from a patient treated with radiotherapy plus ipilimumab. These receptors were collected from a human donor with non-small cell lung cancer who had a partial response to radiotherapy plus ipilimumab.

The chain joins TRBV19 to TRBJ1-6; 7 bases fit TRBD1. This CDR3 region has 15 residues. Germline CDR1 and CDR2: LNHDA and SQIVND (reference sequence). Losses at the gene ends were 6 bases for V and 6 bases for J; bases not matched to a gene: 8. The CDR3 sequence is CASRSGQSPNSPLHF. The CDR3 region has the DNA TGTGCCAGTAGGTCGGGACAGAGTCCTAATTCACCCCTCCACTTT.

This clone turned up a few times. The CDR3 is CASSLEGTGRLGDATRGGLYGYTF. DNA for the CDR3: TGCGCCAGCAGCTTGGAGGGGACAGGCCGACTAGGGGACGCCACGCGGGGTGGACTCTATGGCTACACCTTC. The J gene is TRBJ1-2, the V gene TRBV5-1, with 8 bases that match TRBD1. The length of the CDR3 is 24 residues. V trimming: 0 bases; J trimming: 4 bases; junction bases outside the gene matches: 32. Per germline, CDR1 SGHRS and CDR2 YFSETQ.

This clone occurred a few times. J is TRBJ2-5 and V is TRBV6-6, with D tentatively TRBD1 (6 bases). Per the germline V gene, CDR1 is MNHNY and CDR2 is SVGAGI (reference sequence). The CDR3 is 14 amino acids. V lost 5 bases to trimming and J lost 4 bases, with 14 bases between them. Here the CDR3 DNA reads TGTGCCAGCAGTAGAGACAGGCAAGCAGAGACCCAGTACTTC. Translating it yields CASSRDRQAETQYF.

The rearrangement uses TRBV15 and TRBJ2-2; weak D call: TRBD2 (6 bases). The V gene lost 2 bases and the J gene lost 7 bases, with 8 bases spanning the gap. CDR3 size: 13 residues. Germline assignment: CDR1 LNHNV and CDR2 YYDKDF (reference sequence). CDR3 residues: CATSRYSGGELFF. The CDR3 DNA follows: TGTGCCACCAGCAGATATAGCGGCGGGGAGCTGTTTTTT.

The table lists this clone with a few counts. J is TRBJ1-2 and V is TRBV19, with D maybe TRBD1 (6 bases). The V end lost 9 bases, the J end lost 7 bases, and 15 bases lay between the germline ends. Germline V gene lookup returns CDR1 LNHDA and CDR2 SQIVND (reference sequence). The length of the CDR3 is 12 residues. The CDR3 protein is CASKTGLSGYTF. As DNA, the CDR3 is TGTGCCAGCAAAACAGGGCTTAGTGGCTACACCTTC. Using reference TRBV19 and TRBJ1-2 for the parts outside the CDR3, the full variable domain is DGGITQSPKYLFRKEGQNVTLSCEQNLNHDAMYWYRQDPGQGLRLIYYSQIVNDFQKGDIAEGYSVSREKKESFPLTVTSAQKNPTAFYLCASKTGLSGYTFGSGTRLTVV.

There are many counts of this clone. Here the CDR3 DNA reads TGTGCCAGTAGTATAGGTGGGCCGGCGGGCTACACCTTC. This codes for CASSIGGPAGYTF. The rearrangement uses TRBV19 and TRBJ1-2, with D hard to call. CDR1 is LNHDA and CDR2 is SQIVND in the germline V gene (reference sequence). This CDR3 is 13 amino acids long. V dropped 1 base and J dropped 8 bases, with 11 bases sitting between them. The entire variable domain, with the rest obtained from reference TRBV19 and TRBJ1-2, is as follows: DGGITQSPKYLFRKEGQNVTLSCEQNLNHDAMYWYRQDPGQGLRLIYYSQIVNDFQKGDIAEGYSVSREKKESFPLTVTSAQKNPTAFYLCASSIGGPAGYTFGSGTRLTVV.

The chain is built from TRBV5-1 and TRBJ2-7, with D hard to call. The germline V gene encodes CDR1 SGHRS and CDR2 YFSETQ. V gave up 0 bases and J gave up 5 bases, with 12 bases separating them. The CDR3 totals 14 residues. In nucleotides, the CDR3 is TGCGCCAGCAGCTTGGAACTCGGGTCCCACGAGCAGTACTTC. Residues: CASSLELGSHEQYF.

This clone was observed a handful of times. The chain carries TRBV7-2 and TRBJ1-4, with 11 bases matching TRBD1. The CDR3 extends over 13 amino acids. Germline loops: CDR1 SGHTA, CDR2 FQGNSA. The V and J ends lost 5 bases and 8 bases, in that order; junction bases with no gene match: 1. The CDR3 DNA follows: TGTGCCAGCAGCCGGACAGGGGGCGAAAAACTGTTTTTT. Translation gives CASSRTGGEKLFF.

V is TRBV4-1 and J is TRBJ2-7, with TRBD1 matching over 8 bases. V trimming: 1 base; J trimming: 2 bases; junction bases outside the gene matches: 7. The CDR3 is 16 amino acids. Germline assignment: CDR1 MGHRA and CDR2 YSYEKL. The CDR3 sequence is CASSQGPDRETYEQYF. CDR3 DNA sequence: TGCGCCAGCAGCCAAGGACCGGACAGGGAGACCTACGAGCAGTACTTC.

J is TRBJ2-1 and V is TRBV7-8; 7 positions match TRBD2. The CDR3 runs to 13 residues. Germline V lookup: CDR1 SGHVS, CDR2 FQNEAQ. Losses at the gene ends were 1 base for V and 13 bases for J; bases not matched to a gene: 7. The CDR3 region has the DNA TGTGCCAGCAGCTTAGGGGCGCGGGAGAAACAGTTCTTC. Translating gives CASSLGAREKQFF.

This clone was seen just once. V gene TRBV7-3 combines with J gene TRBJ2-5; weak D call: TRBD1 (5 bases). The germline V gene encodes CDR1 SGHTA and CDR2 FQGTGA. This CDR3 is 14 amino acids long. The V and J ends lost 5 bases and 2 bases respectively, with 12 bases between them. CDR3 protein: CASSLAGYQETQYF. The CDR3 coding sequence is TGTGCCAGCAGCCTTGCAGGGTATCAAGAGACCCAGTACTTC.

This sequence joins TRBV30 and TRBJ1-6, with 9 bases fitting TRBD1. Germline CDR1 reads GTSNPN; CDR2 reads SVGIG (reference sequence). J gave up 9 bases and V 4 bases, and 7 bases lay outside the gene matches. The CDR3 sequence is 14 residues long. CDR3 sequence reads: CAWIQTGGASPLHF. In DNA, the CDR3 is TGTGCCTGGATCCAGACAGGGGGGGCTTCACCCCTCCACTTT. The full variable domain, its missing parts supplied by reference TRBV30 and TRBJ1-6, is SQTIHQWPATLVQPVGSPLSLECTVEGTSNPNLYWYRQAAGRGLQLLFYSVGIGQISSEVPQNLSASRPQDRQFILSSKKLLLSDSGFYLCAWIQTGGASPLHFGNGTRLTVT.

The chain has TRBV15 and TRBJ2-2; a possible D gene is TRBD2 (6 bases). V was shortened by 0 bases and J by 6 bases, with 11 bases between the two germline ends. The germline CDR1 and CDR2 sequences are LNHNV and YYDKDF (reference sequence). The CDR3 has 15 amino acids. CDR3 coding DNA: TGTGCCACCAGCAGAGAAACTAGCTCCCCCGGGGAGCTGTTTTTT. Residues: CATSRETSSPGELFF.